Each of the 26 T cell receptor beta chains below was sequenced from the same sample in a study of PD-L1 blockade in urothelial cancer. The time point is: peripheral blood 6 weeks after treatment start. This table comes from immunoSEQ multiplex PCR, and its TCRdb copy is limited to in-frame clones, with some not included. The profile shows roughly 100,000 clones, roughly 85% of them singletons. The specimen was PBMCs, collected around atezolizumab (anti-PD-L1) treatment. These receptors came from a man between 65 and 79 years old with urothelial cancer.

This clone was counted once. CDR3 in amino acids: CASSRRDRGYNEQFF. The CDR3 DNA is TGCGCCAGCAGCCGCCGGGACAGGGGTTACAATGAGCAGTTCTTC. The chain has TRBV5-1 and TRBJ2-1; TRBD1 agrees at 10 bases. The J segment lost 4 bases and the V segment lost 4 bases, leaving 5 bases of the junction unmatched. The germline V gene has CDR1 SGHRS and CDR2 YFSETQ. This CDR3 is 15 amino acids long. The whole variable domain, filled in from reference TRBV5-1 and TRBJ2-1, reads KAGVTQTPRYLIKTRGQQVTLSCSPISGHRSVSWYQQTPGQGLQFLFEYFSETQRNKGNFPGRFSGRQFSNSRSEMNVSTLELGDSALYLCASSRRDRGYNEQFFGPGTRLTVL.

This sequence joins TRBV9 and TRBJ1-2; TRBD1 aligns across 8 bases. This CDR3 has 15 residues. Trimming took 5 bases from V and 4 from J; bases not matched to a gene: 10. The germline V gene encodes CDR1 SGDLS and CDR2 YYNGEE. CDR3 sequence (DNA): TGTGCCAGCAGGGGAACAGGGGGATTCAGCTATGGCTACACCTTC. Encoded protein: CASRGTGGFSYGYTF.

This clone showed up just a few times. This chain connects TRBV7-2 to TRBJ1-1, with D tentatively TRBD1 (6 bases). This CDR3 comprises 15 residues. Trimming took off 5 bases at V and 1 base at J, with 14 bases between the two ends. Germline CDR1 reads SGHTA; CDR2 reads FQGNSA. Here the CDR3 DNA reads TGTGCCAGCAGCCCCCAGGGGTCCCCGAACACTGAAGCTTTCTTT. This sequence encodes CASSPQGSPNTEAFF.

This clone appeared once. CDR3 sequence: CASSQVTGGHGYTF. In nucleotides, the CDR3 is TGTGCCAGCAGCCAAGTGACAGGGGGTCATGGCTACACCTTC. The chain carries TRBV14 and TRBJ1-2, with 9 positions matching TRBD1. Germline CDR1 and CDR2: SGHDN and FVKESK. V was pared by 1 base and J by 6 bases, with 3 bases of the junction left unmatched. This CDR3 contains 14 residues. The whole variable domain, remainder taken from reference TRBV14 and TRBJ1-2, is EAGVTQFPSHSVIEKGQTVTLRCDPISGHDNLYWYRRVMGKEIKFLLHFVKESKQDESGMPNNRFLAERTGGTYSTLKVQPAELEDSGVYFCASSQVTGGHGYTFGSGTRLTVV.

V is TRBV21-1 and J is TRBJ2-7; the table assigns TRBD2, which was not confirmed against the DNA. TRBV21-1 is assigned pseudogene status. This CDR3 is built from 15 residues. The CDR3, as DNA: TGTGCCAGCAGATTATGCGGGAGAGTGGGGTACGAGCAGTACTTC. It is translated as CASRLCGRVGYEQYF.

A few counts support this clone. The V call is TRBV11-3, the J call TRBJ1-6, with 7 bases lining up with TRBD1. The CDR3 runs to 16 residues. The V gene end was trimmed by 5 bases and the J gene end by 7 bases; junction bases not matched to a gene: 11. Looked up from germline, CDR1 is SGHNT and CDR2 is YENEEA. CDR3 region: CASSRIPDRANSPLHF. CDR3 DNA: TGTGCCAGCAGCCGAATCCCCGACAGGGCGAATTCACCCCTCCACTTT.

The chain combines TRBV27 with TRBJ1-1, with D perhaps matching TRBD1 (6 bases). The CDR3 extends over 12 amino acids. Per germline, CDR1 MNHEY and CDR2 SMNVEV (reference sequence). Trimming left V 4 bases short and J 9 bases short, with 12 bases between. The DNA for the CDR3 is TGTGCCAGCAGTTCCCGACAGGCGCAAGCTTTCTTT. It is translated as CASSSRQAQAFF.

V and J are TRBV5-1 and TRBJ2-1; D possibly corresponds to TRBD1 (6 bases). The V end was cut by 3 bases, the J end by 8 bases, with 15 bases between. CDR1 is SGHRS, CDR2 YFSETQ, per germline. The CDR3 has 14 amino acids. The CDR3 region is CASSSVTGMDEQFF. CDR3 coding DNA: TGCGCCAGCAGCTCAGTTACAGGGATGGATGAGCAGTTCTTC.

V is TRBV5-1 and J is TRBJ1-2; tentatively, D is TRBD1 (6 bases). The CDR3 covers 15 residues. V lost 3 bases to trimming and J lost 0 bases, with 12 bases between them. CDR1 and CDR2 (germline): SGHRS, YFSETQ. The CDR3 sequence is CASSWGGGANYGYTF. DNA for the CDR3: TGCGCCAGCAGCTGGGGAGGGGGAGCTAACTATGGCTACACCTTC.

This clone has just one count. The chain uses TRBV13 and TRBJ2-7, with D perhaps matching TRBD1 (6 bases). The length of the CDR3 is 14 residues. Trimming took 5 bases from V and 1 from J, leaving 12 bases between them. CDR1 is PRHDT and CDR2 is FYEKMQ in the germline V gene (reference sequence). This CDR3 reads CASSQQGASYEQYF. The CDR3 DNA sequence: TGTGCCAGCAGCCAACAGGGCGCGTCCTACGAGCAGTACTTC.

The rearrangement uses TRBV5-1 and TRBJ1-2, with a tentative D call TRBD1 (6 bases). This CDR3 is built from 17 residues. Trimming stripped 3 bases from V and 6 bases from J, with 24 bases between. CDR1 and CDR2 (germline): SGHRS, YFSETQ. CDR3 region: CASSYGANPGASDGYTF. For the CDR3, the DNA is TGCGCCAGCAGCTATGGGGCAAATCCAGGGGCAAGTGATGGCTACACCTTC.

The rearrangement uses TRBV2 and TRBJ1-5, with D perhaps TRBD1 (6 bases). Trimming left V 4 bases short and J 6 bases short, with 16 bases between. There are 15 residues in the CDR3. Per germline, CDR1 SNHLY and CDR2 FYNNEI. CDR3: CASSAGQGRGQPQHF. CDR3 nucleotides: TGTGCCAGCAGTGCGGGGCAGGGGAGGGGTCAGCCCCAGCATTTT.

The V call is TRBV2, the J call TRBJ1-3; a possible D gene is TRBD1 (5 bases). Germline lookup yields CDR1 SNHLY and CDR2 FYNNEI. V was cut by 6 bases and J by 9 bases, with 18 bases left in between. This CDR3 has 14 residues. CDR3 bases: TGTGCCAGCAGATCCGGGACGGCCGGGGGCACCATATATTTT. This codes for CASRSGTAGGTIYF.

This clone was seen ten or more times. The chain joins TRBV18 to TRBJ1-4, with D possibly being TRBD1 (5 bases). CDR1 KGHSH and CDR2 LQKENI come from the germline V gene. The CDR3 spans 12 residues. Trimming removed 3 bases from V and 8 bases from J, with 7 bases in between. CDR3 in amino acids: CASSPRQEKLFF. The DNA of the CDR3 is TGTGCCAGCTCACCTCGACAGGAAAAACTGTTTTTT.

The chain combines TRBV9 with TRBJ2-5, with a weak D call TRBD1 (5 bases). Looked up from germline, CDR1 is SGDLS and CDR2 is YYNGEE. Trimming shortened V by 2 bases and J by 5 bases, and 10 bases separated the two germline ends. This CDR3 has 13 residues. The CDR3 sequence: CASSVNTGETQYF. CDR3 nucleotide sequence: TGTGCCAGCAGCGTTAACACAGGCGAGACCCAGTACTTC.

This clone is a singleton in its sample. The chain carries TRBV29-1 and TRBJ2-7; possibly TRBD1 for D (6 bases). The CDR3 loop spans 12 amino acids. Trimming took off 4 bases at V and 7 bases at J, with 14 bases between the two ends. CDR1 and CDR2 from the germline V gene are SQVTM and ANQGSEA. In nucleotides, the CDR3 is TGCAGCGTTGGGCAGGGGAGCGGAGAGCAGTACTTC. Its protein is CSVGQGSGEQYF.

V usage is TRBV10-2 and J usage is TRBJ1-1; 9 bases are a match to TRBD1. Germline trimming cut 6 bases from V and 7 bases from J; bases unmatched to any gene: 9. The CDR3 has 14 residues. Per germline, CDR1 WSHSY and CDR2 SAAADI. The CDR3 DNA sequence: TGCGCCAGCAGGAATCCGACAGGGGGTTTTGAAGCTTTCTTT. It is translated as CASRNPTGGFEAFF.

The chain combines TRBV7-2 with TRBJ2-6; possible D gene TRBD1, 6 bases. Trimming cost V 4 bases and J 0 bases, with 7 bases left between them. The germline V gene encodes CDR1 SGHTA and CDR2 FQGNSA. This CDR3 comprises 15 residues. The CDR3 is CASSWDTSGANVLTF. The CDR3, as DNA: TGTGCCAGCAGCTGGGACACCTCTGGGGCCAACGTCCTGACTTTC.

V gene TRBV15 combines with J gene TRBJ2-1; D possibly corresponds to TRBD1 (6 bases). V was clipped by 8 bases and J by 7 bases, with 15 bases between them. The CDR3 has 13 amino acids. Germline values: CDR1 LNHNV, CDR2 YYDKDF (reference sequence). CDR3 in amino acids: CATGLGARNEQFF. The CDR3 DNA is TGTGCCACCGGTCTGGGGGCTCGGAATGAGCAGTTCTTC.

V and J are TRBV29-1 and TRBJ2-7; D possibly corresponds to TRBD1 (5 bases). CDR1 and CDR2 (germline): SQVTM, ANQGSEA. This CDR3 has 10 residues. The V end lost 6 bases, the J end lost 4 bases, and 7 bases lay between the germline ends. CDR3 DNA: TGCAGCGTAGGACAATACGAGCAGTACTTC. Translating gives CSVGQYEQYF.

This clone was seen just once. DNA for the CDR3: TGTGCCAGCAGCCCGTCTAGCGGGAGTATAGATACGCAGTATTTT. Translated, it gives CASSPSSGSIDTQYF. The chain is built from TRBV7-3 and TRBJ2-3, with 10 bases that match TRBD2. J was trimmed by 5 bases and V by 5 bases; bases with no gene match: 7. Germline assignment: CDR1 SGHTA and CDR2 FQGTGA. The CDR3 consists of 15 residues.

This rearrangement joins TRBV7-8 to TRBJ1-1, with TRBD1 matching 8 bases. CDR1 and CDR2 from the germline V gene are SGHVS and FQNEAQ. The CDR3 consists of 15 residues. Trimming took 5 bases from V and 3 from J; bases not matched to a gene: 8. The chain's CDR3 is CASSIKGQGYTEAFF. The DNA of the CDR3 is TGTGCCAGCAGCATAAAAGGACAGGGTTACACTGAAGCTTTCTTT.

The V gene is TRBV9, the J gene TRBJ2-3; 8 positions agree with TRBD2. The CDR3 spans 17 residues. CDR1 is SGDLS, CDR2 YYNGEE, per germline. Trimming at V came to 0 bases and at J to 0 bases, leaving 6 bases not matched to a gene. This CDR3 reads CASSVVSGATSTDTQYF. CDR3 nucleotide sequence: TGTGCCAGCAGCGTAGTTAGCGGGGCCACTAGCACAGATACGCAGTATTTT.

This clone was counted ten times or more. The rearrangement links TRBV11-2 to TRBJ1-2, with D maybe TRBD1 (6 bases). V gave up 4 bases and J gave up 0 bases, with 18 bases separating them. This CDR3 has 17 amino acids. Germline-derived CDR1 and CDR2 are SGHAT and FQNNGV. CDR3: CASSWHRGQRSNYGYTF. Here the CDR3 DNA reads TGTGCCAGCAGCTGGCATCGAGGACAGCGCTCTAACTATGGCTACACCTTC.

V and J are TRBV5-4 and TRBJ2-3; 15 nucleotides match TRBD2. The V gene end was trimmed by 1 base and the J gene end by 1 base; junction bases not matched to a gene: 4. CDR3 length equals 18 residues. Germline V CDR1 and CDR2: SGHNT, YYREEE (reference sequence). CDR3 coding DNA: TGTGCCAGCAGCTTGCGTGGACTAGCGGGAGGGCGCACAGATACGCAGTATTTT. It codes for CASSLRGLAGGRTDTQYF.

This clone was seen just once. The rearrangement joins TRBV5-8 to TRBJ2-7; 7 bases align to TRBD1. Losses at the gene ends were 4 bases for V and 5 bases for J; bases not matched to a gene: 12. Germline V gene lookup returns CDR1 SGHTS and CDR2 YDEGEE. This CDR3 has 15 amino acids. In DNA form, the CDR3 reads TGTGCCAGCAGCCCGCCCCGGACAGGTCTCAACGAGCAGTACTTC. This encodes CASSPPRTGLNEQYF.